This TCR beta chain was sequenced for a study of blood T cell repertoires in COVID-19. Study in general: Researchers got acute and convalescent COVID-19 samples from the United States, Italy and Spain. T cells, B-cell-depleted T cells, or PBMCs provided the cDNA or gDNA that served as material.

In the original workflow: Nucleated cell counts were estimated from reference gene primer amplification. Sequencing was performed with immunoSEQ multiplex PCR; in TCRdb, only in-frame clones are kept and a portion is missing. The V and J calls and the clone size are those of that table, but D and trimming were determined from the DNA. Here the sample spans roughly 68,000 clones, 80% to 90% being singletons. The CDR3 spans 14 residues. Germline V gene data show CDR1 as GTSNPN and CDR2 as SVGIG (reference sequence). J is TRBJ2-5 and V is TRBV30; 8 bases align to TRBD1. The receptor comes from a woman aged 45-65 years with active COVID-19. The source material was peripheral blood. DNA of the CDR3: TGTGCGTCCAGCCTCGGACAGGGAGGAGAGACCCAGTACTTC. It yields the protein CASSLGQGGETQYF.